Shown below are 12 T cell receptor beta chains from a single sample sequenced in a study of control samples from healthy donors and cancer patients. Sequencing was performed with immunoSEQ multiplex PCR; in TCRdb, only in-frame clones are kept and a portion is missing. The sample includes some 110,000 clones, about 94% seen only once; the top ten take roughly 2.6%. The specimen was blood. The receptors were gathered from a man aged 30-40 years in good health.

The chain employs TRBV19 and TRBJ2-7; 10 nucleotides line up with TRBD1. CDR1 LNHDA and CDR2 SQIVND come from the germline V gene (reference sequence). Germline trimming cut 5 bases from V and 4 bases from J; bases unmatched to any gene: 11. The CDR3 consists of 16 residues. The CDR3 region has the DNA TGTGCCAGTAGTCCCTACGGACAGGGGGAACGGTACGAGCAGTACTTC. This gives the protein CASSPYGQGERYEQYF.

V gene TRBV2 combines with J gene TRBJ1-2; D gene ambiguous. Germline loops: CDR1 SNHLY, CDR2 FYNNEI. The V end was cut by 2 bases, the J end by 4 bases, with 11 bases between. This CDR3 is 14 amino acids long. The DNA for the CDR3 is TGTGCCAGCAGTGAATATGGGGAAAGCTATGGCTACACCTTC. This codes for CASSEYGESYGYTF.

The chain is built from TRBV28 and TRBJ1-1, with D possibly matching TRBD1 (6 bases). The CDR3 is 16 amino acids. Germline CDR1 and CDR2: MDHEN and SYDVKM. Trimming cost V 7 bases and J 0 bases, with 18 bases left between them. The CDR3 here is CASTSYRGLMNTEAFF. The CDR3 coding sequence is TGTGCCAGCACCTCTTATAGGGGGTTAATGAACACTGAAGCTTTCTTT.

This chain joins TRBV5-8 and TRBJ2-1, with TRBD1 identical over 10 bases. Looked up from germline, CDR1 is SGHTS and CDR2 is YDEGEE. Trimming took 4 bases from V and 9 from J; bases not matched to a gene: 7. The CDR3 consists of 14 residues. CDR3 region: CASSLGTGAGEQFF. In DNA, the CDR3 is TGTGCCAGCAGCCTAGGGACAGGGGCAGGTGAGCAGTTCTTC.

The chain recombines TRBV29-1 with TRBJ2-1; no clear D gene. Between the trimmed V and J ends, which lost 7 bases and 3 bases, there was a span of 7 bases. The CDR3 loop spans 11 amino acids. The germline gives CDR1 SQVTM, CDR2 ANQGSEA. CDR3 bases: TGCAGCGGTGAGTTCTACAATGAGCAGTTCTTC. The encoded protein is CSGEFYNEQFF.

This rearrangement joins TRBV7-9 to TRBJ2-4, with TRBD2 matching over 15 bases. The CDR3 runs 19 residues. Trimming at V came to 5 bases and at J to 4 bases, leaving 12 bases not matched to a gene. Germline CDR1 reads SEHNR; CDR2 reads FQNEAQ (reference sequence). The CDR3 DNA is TGTGCCAGCAGCCACACTGGGACTAGCGGGGGGTGGCAAAAAAACATTCAGTACTTC. Translating it yields CASSHTGTSGGWQKNIQYF.

The V call is TRBV19, the J call TRBJ1-5; D is possibly TRBD1 (6 bases). The CDR3 spans 14 residues. Looked up from germline, CDR1 is LNHDA and CDR2 is SQIVND (reference sequence). Trimming cost V 5 bases and J 1 base, with 9 bases left between them. CDR3 region: CASSPGASNQPQHF. The DNA of the CDR3 is TGTGCCAGTAGTCCAGGGGCAAGCAATCAGCCCCAGCATTTT. The full variable domain, its missing parts supplied by reference TRBV19 and TRBJ1-5, is DGGITQSPKYLFRKEGQNVTLSCEQNLNHDAMYWYRQDPGQGLRLIYYSQIVNDFQKGDIAEGYSVSREKKESFPLTVTSAQKNPTAFYLCASSPGASNQPQHFGDGTRLSIL.

As to this clone: This same CDR3 is encoded by further DNA sequences in the sample. DNA for the CDR3: TGTGCCAGCTCCTCGACAGGGCACTACGAACAGTACGTC. Protein sequence: CASSSTGHYEQYV. The J gene is TRBJ2-7, the V gene TRBV14; 7 bases match TRBD1. The CDR3 has 13 amino acids. The germline V gene encodes CDR1 SGHDN and CDR2 FVKESK.

This clone was counted once. The chain couples TRBV7-2 to TRBJ2-3; TRBD2 is a possible D gene (6 bases). The germline V gene encodes CDR1 SGHTA and CDR2 FQGNSA. This CDR3 is built from 14 residues. V lost 5 bases to trimming and J lost 6 bases, with 15 bases between them. The CDR3 DNA reads as TGTGCCAGCAGCCCAAGGAGGGGTGCGGATACGCAGTATTTT. Translating it yields CASSPRRGADTQYF.

This chain connects TRBV2 to TRBJ2-7; 10 positions match TRBD1. The germline gives CDR1 SNHLY, CDR2 FYNNEI. This CDR3 region has 16 residues. Trimming cost V 6 bases and J 2 bases; bases outside gene matches: 10. DNA for the CDR3: TGTGCCAGCAGCTTGTTGGGGGACAGGGGTGCCTACGAGCAGTACTTC. Translating it yields CASSLLGDRGAYEQYF.

The chain carries TRBV24-1 and TRBJ2-3; the match to TRBD2 covers 14 bases. The junction had 5 bases not matched to a gene; V was cut back by 3 bases and J by 4 bases. This CDR3 has 17 residues. CDR1 is KGHDR and CDR2 is SFDVKD in the germline V gene. CDR3 coding DNA: TGTGCCACCAGTGATGACGGACTAGCGGGGGGTCCAGATACGCAGTATTTT. It yields the protein CATSDDGLAGGPDTQYF.

The chain joins TRBV2 to TRBJ1-5, with D possibly being TRBD1 (5 bases). Germline loops: CDR1 SNHLY, CDR2 FYNNEI. CDR3 length: 14 residues. The ends were cut back, 8 bases at V and 6 bases at J, with 17 bases in the middle. CDR3 nucleotide sequence: TGTGCCAGCCGAGCACCGGGGGTGCGTCAGCCCCAGCATTTT. Residues: CASRAPGVRQPQHF.